The 13 T cell receptor beta chains in this list originate from one sample, sequenced in a study of control samples from healthy donors and cancer patients. Repertoires were generated with immunoSEQ multiplex PCR, while TCRdb's copy carries only in-frame clones and drops some. The sample has 63,000 or so clones, roughly 89% seen once. The sample taken for sequencing was PBMCs. All receptors derive from a man between 60 and 75 years old with colorectal cancer.

The chain is built from TRBV5-1 and TRBJ1-5; weak D call: TRBD1 (5 bases). V was trimmed by 0 bases and J by 5 bases, leaving 15 bases between them. CDR1 and CDR2 from the germline V gene are SGHRS and YFSETQ. The CDR3 has 16 amino acids. DNA of the CDR3: TGCGCCAGCAGCTTGGGTTCGGGGGACGGACATCAGCCCCAGCATTTT. Translation: CASSLGSGDGHQPQHF.

The chain recombines TRBV24-1 with TRBJ2-1; 9 positions match TRBD1. Germline CDR1 reads KGHDR; CDR2 reads SFDVKD. This CDR3 has 13 amino acids. Germline trimming cut 7 bases from V and 8 bases from J; bases unmatched to any gene: 5. CDR3 sequence: CATRPGQGDEQFF. CDR3 sequence (DNA): TGTGCCACCAGACCGGGACAGGGTGATGAGCAGTTCTTC.

This sequence joins TRBV24-1 and TRBJ2-1; TRBD2 agrees at 10 bases. The V gene's germline CDR1 is KGHDR and CDR2 SFDVKD. With V trimmed by 7 bases and J by 0 bases, 14 bases remained unmatched. CDR3 length: 19 residues. CDR3 sequence (DNA): TGTGCCACCAGCGGTCGTAGCGGGGGGCTCCAAAGCTCCTACAATGAGCAGTTCTTC. It codes for CATSGRSGGLQSSYNEQFF.

In its sample, this clone was seen once. The same CDR3 is also encoded by other DNA sequences in this sample. The J gene is TRBJ1-5, the V gene TRBV18, with D maybe TRBD1 (6 bases). This CDR3 has 14 amino acids. V was trimmed by 3 bases and J by 4 bases, leaving 10 bases between them. Germline assignment: CDR1 KGHSH and CDR2 LQKENI. CDR3 nucleotides: TGTGCCAGCTCACCGACAGGCGATAATCAGCCCCAGCATTTT. Translated, it gives CASSPTGDNQPQHF.

This clone occurred once. Within the sample, other DNA sequences also encode this same CDR3. The rearrangement joins TRBV7-3 to TRBJ2-3; D ambiguous. CDR3 length equals 15 residues. V lost 6 bases to trimming and J lost 0 bases, with 13 bases between them. In germline, CDR1 is SGHTA, CDR2 FQGTGA. The CDR3 DNA sequence: TGTGCCAGCAGTCCTCAATTATCTAGCACAGATACGCAGTATTTT. This codes for CASSPQLSSTDTQYF. The full variable domain, with the rest looked up from reference TRBV7-3 and TRBJ2-3, is GAGVSQTPSNKVTEKGKYVELRCDPISGHTALYWYRQSLGQGPEFLIYFQGTGAADDSGLPNDRFFAVRPEGSVSTLKIQRTERGDSAVYLCASSPQLSSTDTQYFGPGTRLTVL.

This sequence joins TRBV19 and TRBJ2-5; 7 positions agree with TRBD2. The CDR3 contains 14 residues. The J segment lost 3 bases and the V segment lost 4 bases, leaving 5 bases of the junction unmatched. Germline-derived CDR1 and CDR2 are LNHDA and SQIVND (reference sequence). The CDR3 DNA is TGTGCCAGTAGTACGAGCGGGGCCAAAGAGACCCAGTACTTC. Encoded protein: CASSTSGAKETQYF.

The V gene is TRBV4-2, the J gene TRBJ1-2; 7 bases map to TRBD1. Germline V gene data show CDR1 as LGHNA and CDR2 as YNFKEQ. The CDR3 totals 15 residues. V lost 1 base to trimming and J lost 4 bases; unmatched junction nucleotides: 6. The CDR3 coding sequence is TGTGCCAGCAGCCAAGGGGACAGCAATTTCTATGGCTACACCTTC. Protein: CASSQGDSNFYGYTF.

The CDR3, as DNA: TGTGCCAGCAGTTTGGGGAAGGCAGAGAAACTGTTTTTT. Protein: CASSLGKAEKLFF. This chain connects TRBV27 to TRBJ1-4; D not certain. This CDR3 is 13 amino acids long. Germline CDR1 is MNHEY and CDR2 is SMNVEV (reference sequence). Trimming cost V 3 bases and J 11 bases, with 13 bases left between them.

The J gene is TRBJ1-3, the V gene TRBV7-2; D remains unclear. This CDR3 has 14 amino acids. Trimming cost V 5 bases and J 4 bases, with 12 bases left between them. CDR1 is SGHTA and CDR2 is FQGNSA in the germline V gene. The CDR3 sequence: CASSDPWSGNTIYF. The CDR3 nucleotides read TGTGCCAGCAGCGACCCGTGGTCCGGAAACACCATATATTTT.

The genes are TRBV2 and TRBJ1-1, with D possibly matching TRBD1 (5 bases). CDR1 SNHLY and CDR2 FYNNEI come from the germline V gene. The CDR3 is made up of 12 amino acids. V shed 3 bases and J shed 11 bases, with 13 bases lying between them. In DNA, the CDR3 is TGTGCCAGCAGTGACGACCAGGGCGATGCTTTCTTT. Translated, it gives CASSDDQGDAFF.

V gene TRBV3-1 (or the pseudogene TRBV3-2) combines with J gene TRBJ2-1; TRBD2 agrees at 14 bases. This CDR3 comprises 17 residues. Trimming took 1 base from V and 7 from J; bases not matched to a gene: 6. Germline lookup yields CDR1 LGHDT and CDR2 YNNKEL (reference sequence). This chain's CDR3 is CASSQVLGTSGGNEQFF. The DNA of the CDR3 is TGTGCCAGCAGCCAAGTATTAGGGACTAGCGGGGGTAATGAGCAGTTCTTC.

Here the CDR3 DNA reads TGTGCCAGCAGCCCTCTCGGTCAGGGGGCGCGAGATACGCAGTATTTT. This translates into CASSPLGQGARDTQYF. This chain links TRBV3-1 (or the pseudogene TRBV3-2) with TRBJ2-3; TRBD1 aligns across 8 bases. V was clipped by 4 bases and J by 5 bases; unmatched bases: 11. Germline values: CDR1 LGHDT, CDR2 YNNKEL (reference sequence). The CDR3 is made up of 16 amino acids.

The chain couples TRBV4-3 to TRBJ1-4; 7 positions match TRBD1. V shed 1 base, J shed 4 bases, and the junction held 3 bases outside the gene matches. The germline V gene encodes CDR1 LGHNA and CDR2 YSLEER. The CDR3 has 15 amino acids. As DNA, the CDR3 is TGCGCCAGCAGCCAAGGCGACAGGGTTAATGAAAAACTGTTTTTT. This sequence encodes CASSQGDRVNEKLFF.